The 21 T cell receptor beta chains below come from one sample, sequenced in a study of Graves' ophthalmopathy and Graves' hyperthyroidism. RNA transcripts were the source from which TCR beta CDR3 regions were amplified. First-round RT-PCR relied on HTBI primers, and a second-round multiplex PCR came next. One entry per CDR3 protein, called by TCRdb with MiXCR from the multiplex PCR reads. This sample has approximately 330,000 distinct CDR3 sequences, with roughly a sixth found just once. Sequencing was performed on peripheral blood. The receptors shown here come from an adult man with Graves' ophthalmopathy.

This clonotype was seen at least ten times. The rearrangement joins TRBV24-1 to TRBJ1-5, with 11 bases fitting TRBD1. V shed 10 bases, J shed 3 bases, and the junction held 4 bases outside the gene matches. The CDR3 covers 14 residues. From germline, CDR1 is KGHDR and CDR2 SFDVKD. The chain's CDR3 is CATGTGGYNQPQHF. The CDR3 nucleotides are TGTGCCACGGGGACAGGGGGGTACAATCAGCCCCAGCATTTT.

In its sample, this clonotype was seen many times. CDR3 residues: CASSIGTGNQPQHF. CDR3 DNA: TGTGCCAGTAGTATAGGGACAGGGAATCAGCCCCAGCATTTT. This rearrangement joins TRBV19 to TRBJ1-5, with 8 positions matching TRBD1. CDR1 is LNHDA and CDR2 is SQIVND in the germline V gene (reference sequence). V shed 1 base, J shed 4 bases, and the junction held 0 bases outside the gene matches. This CDR3 is built from 14 residues.

This clonotype was found many times. V usage is TRBV4-3 and J usage is TRBJ2-7, with 7 bases identical to TRBD1. The germline V gene encodes CDR1 LGHNA and CDR2 YSLEER. J gave up 5 bases and V 4 bases, and 14 bases lay outside the gene matches. This CDR3 has 16 residues. DNA for the CDR3: TGCGCCAGCAGCCTCCAGGGGGACAGTCGTTTGGACGAGCAGTACTTC. Amino acid sequence: CASSLQGDSRLDEQYF.

Only a few counts were recorded for this clonotype. A read error may produce the germline difference seen at one junction end. V is TRBV3-1 and J is TRBJ2-5, with 10 bases matching TRBD2. This CDR3 contains 17 residues. Germline V gene lookup returns CDR1 LGHDT and CDR2 YNNKEL (reference sequence). CDR3 loop: CAGSQYIQREGQETQYF. The CDR3 DNA is TGTGCCGGCAGCCAATATATTCAGCGGGAGGGGCAAGAGACCCAGTACTTC.

This clonotype has ten or more counts. The chain employs TRBV20-1 and TRBJ2-5; 11 nucleotides match TRBD2. Losses at the gene ends were 3 bases for V and 4 bases for J; bases not matched to a gene: 1. CDR3 length: 13 amino acids. CDR1 and CDR2 (germline): DFQATT, SNEGSKA (reference sequence). The CDR3, as DNA: TGCAGTGCTAGTGGACTAGCGGGAGAGACCCAGTACTTC. Translation: CSASGLAGETQYF.

This clonotype was observed at least ten times. The chain links TRBV4-2 to TRBJ1-1; D may be TRBD1 (5 bases). Germline loops: CDR1 LGHNA, CDR2 YNFKEQ. CDR3 length: 13 residues. Trimming took 1 base from V and 6 from J, leaving 9 bases between them. CDR3 nucleotide sequence: TGTGCCAGCAGCCAAGTCAGGGCCCCTGAAGCTTTCTTT. Protein: CASSQVRAPEAFF.

The sample holds many counts of this clonotype. The rearrangement joins TRBV19 to TRBJ1-1; D is possibly TRBD1 (6 bases). Looked up from germline, CDR1 is LNHDA and CDR2 is SQIVND (reference sequence). V lost 10 bases to trimming and J lost 1 base, with 13 bases between them. This CDR3 is built from 13 residues. The CDR3 DNA follows: TGTGCCACGGCCGGGGGCTGGAACACTGAAGCTTTCTTT. It yields the protein CATAGGWNTEAFF.

This clonotype has a count of ten or more. Just one base apart from a much larger clone, this may be a read error. The V gene is TRBV6-4, the J gene TRBJ2-7; 8 nucleotides align to TRBD1. V shed 5 bases and J 7 bases; nucleotides not matched to a gene: 19. The CDR3 contains 17 residues. Germline V gene data show CDR1 as MRHNA and CDR2 as SNTAGT. CDR3 coding DNA: TGTGCCAGCAGTCCGGGACAGGTAGCGGAAGGGCCCGGTGAGCAGTACTTC. Amino acid sequence: CASSPGQVAEGPGEQYF.

The V call is TRBV28, the J call TRBJ1-2, with 7 positions matching TRBD1. Trimming at V came to 7 bases and at J to 1 base, leaving 6 bases not matched to a gene. CDR1 is MDHEN and CDR2 is SYDVKM in the germline V gene. This CDR3 region has 14 residues. CDR3 amino acids: CASKTGTDNYGYTF. CDR3 DNA sequence: TGTGCCAGCAAAACCGGGACAGATAACTATGGCTACACCTTC.

A single count supports this clonotype. With a much larger clone just one base away, this may be a read error. DNA of the CDR3: TGTGCCAGCATCTTGGTGGGCGGCTACACCTTC. Protein sequence: CASILVGGYTF. This chain links TRBV7-9 with TRBJ1-2; the D is unclear. The CDR3 totals 11 residues. V lost 7 bases to trimming and J lost 8 bases, with 11 bases between them. The germline CDR1 and CDR2 sequences are SEHNR and FQNEAQ (reference sequence).

This clonotype was counted ten times or more. The chain employs TRBV19 and TRBJ1-2, with a tentative D call TRBD1 (6 bases). The V gene lost 2 bases and the J gene lost 2 bases, with 12 bases spanning the gap. Germline V lookup: CDR1 LNHDA, CDR2 SQIVND (reference sequence). This CDR3 region has 15 residues. The CDR3 sequence is CASSIRDTINYGYTF. The DNA of the CDR3 is TGTGCCAGTAGTATACGGGACACAATAAACTATGGCTACACCTTC.

This clonotype was seen repeatedly, ten times or more. The CDR3 nucleotides are TGTGCCAGCAGTTTGCCCGATGTCTACGAGCAGTACTTC. As protein: CASSLPDVYEQYF. V gene TRBV28 combines with J gene TRBJ2-7; D remains ambiguous. Germline lookup yields CDR1 MDHEN and CDR2 SYDVKM. V lost 3 bases to trimming and J lost 3 bases, with 9 bases between them. There are 13 residues in the CDR3.

This clonotype was seen at least ten times. CDR3 DNA sequence: TGTGCCAGCAGCCGACAGGGCGGTGGAAGTTCTAACTATGGCTACACCTTC. It yields the protein CASSRQGGGSSNYGYTF. The V gene is TRBV28, the J gene TRBJ1-2; 7 bases align to TRBD1. Trimming removed 6 bases from V and 0 bases from J; junction bases left unmatched: 13. The CDR3 consists of 17 residues. Germline V gene lookup returns CDR1 MDHEN and CDR2 SYDVKM.

This clonotype has a count of ten or more. The chain combines TRBV6-1 with TRBJ1-5; D unresolved. V lost 5 bases and J lost 6, with 11 bases in between. Germline V CDR1 and CDR2: MNHNS, SASEGT. The CDR3 is made up of 13 amino acids. CDR3 loop: CASSPRSGQPQHF. The DNA of the CDR3 is TGTGCCAGCAGTCCCCGGAGCGGTCAGCCCCAGCATTTT.

This clonotype appeared a few times. This chain joins TRBV11-2 and TRBJ1-2; 11 positions agree with TRBD1. With V trimmed by 1 base and J by 7 bases, 2 bases remained unmatched. This CDR3 has 14 residues. Per germline, CDR1 SGHAT and CDR2 FQNNGV. CDR3 region: CASSLVGTGGGYTF. CDR3 sequence (DNA): TGTGCCAGCAGCTTAGTAGGGACAGGGGGTGGCTACACCTTC.

This clonotype was recorded many times. V gene TRBV30 combines with J gene TRBJ2-2; D is undetermined. The germline V and J ends were trimmed by 4 bases and 8 bases, with 8 bases remaining between them. The CDR3 is made up of 11 amino acids. In germline, CDR1 is GTSNPN, CDR2 SVGIG (reference sequence). The CDR3 reads CAWNHKGELFF. For the CDR3, the DNA is TGTGCCTGGAACCATAAAGGGGAGCTGTTTTTT.

This clonotype was counted at least ten times. The rearrangement uses TRBV19 and TRBJ2-7; possibly TRBD1 or TRBD2 for D (6 bases each). The CDR3 covers 16 residues. The germline CDR1 and CDR2 sequences are LNHDA and SQIVND (reference sequence). Trimming took 5 bases from V and 0 from J, leaving 17 bases between them. The CDR3 loop reads CASSSPGGTPSYEQYF. CDR3 DNA sequence: TGTGCCAGTAGTTCCCCAGGCGGGACACCCTCCTACGAGCAGTACTTC.

J is TRBJ1-3 and V is TRBV6-5; D not resolved. The V end lost 0 bases, the J end lost 0 bases, and 6 bases lay between the germline ends. The length of the CDR3 is 15 residues. Germline V gene lookup returns CDR1 MNHEY and CDR2 SVGAGI. The CDR3 region has the DNA TGTGCCAGCAGTTACTCGAGGAACTCTGGAAACACCATATATTTT. Protein: CASSYSRNSGNTIYF.

This clonotype was found many times. This sequence joins TRBV11-2 and TRBJ1-5; D unresolved. Germline V gives CDR1 SGHAT, CDR2 FQNNGV. V dropped 0 bases and J dropped 5 bases, with 5 bases sitting between them. The CDR3 sequence is 13 residues long. For the CDR3, the DNA is TGTGCCAGCAGCTTAGACAAGTATCAGCCCCAGCATTTT. Translating gives CASSLDKYQPQHF.

This clonotype was observed at least ten times. The rearrangement uses TRBV2 and TRBJ2-5; 9 positions match TRBD2. The germline gives CDR1 SNHLY, CDR2 FYNNEI. The CDR3 sequence is 16 residues long. The trim removed 7 bases at V and 4 bases at J, leaving 13 bases unmatched. The CDR3 loop reads CASIDVVAGEGETQYF. For the CDR3, the DNA is TGTGCCAGCATTGATGTTGTAGCGGGAGAAGGAGAGACCCAGTACTTC.

Ten or more counts support this clonotype. The rearrangement uses TRBV28 and TRBJ2-5, with D perhaps matching TRBD1 (6 bases). The CDR3 spans 14 residues. Germline CDR1 reads MDHEN; CDR2 reads SYDVKM. Deletions cut 5 bases from V and 1 base from J, with 11 bases between. This CDR3 is CASSGGQIQETQYF. CDR3 DNA sequence: TGTGCCAGCAGTGGCGGACAGATCCAAGAGACCCAGTACTTC.